Shown below are 8 T cell receptor beta chains from a single sample sequenced in a study of blood T cell repertoires in COVID-19. Clones were sequenced by immunoSEQ multiplex PCR, and TCRdb holds only the in-frame ones, with some missing. Among about 170,000 clones listed, 84% were seen once. What was sequenced was PBMCs or T cells enriched from blood (not recorded which). These receptors all come from a man aged 45 to 65 who had recovered from COVID-19.

This chain connects TRBV3-1 (or the pseudogene TRBV3-2) to TRBJ1-2; 9 bases are shared with TRBD1. The V gene's germline CDR1 is LGHDT and CDR2 YNNKEL (reference sequence). The CDR3 runs to 17 residues. The V segment lost 4 bases and the J segment 1 base; nucleotides outside the gene matches: 10. CDR3 in amino acids: CASSRGTGRGDNYGYTF. The CDR3, as DNA: TGTGCCAGCAGCCGTGGGACAGGGAGGGGAGATAACTATGGCTACACCTTC.

There are a few counts of this clone. This sequence joins TRBV5-1 and TRBJ2-5; D is possibly TRBD2 (5 bases). There are 13 residues in the CDR3. The germline V and J ends were trimmed by 4 bases and 5 bases, with 12 bases remaining between them. Germline V CDR1 and CDR2: SGHRS, YFSETQ. CDR3 nucleotides: TGCGCCAGCAGCGCCGTAGCGAGGGAGACCCAGTACTTC. This gives the protein CASSAVARETQYF.

The chain joins TRBV18 to TRBJ1-1; D is perhaps TRBD1 (5 bases). The V gene lost 4 bases and the J gene lost 6 bases, with 12 bases spanning the gap. There are 13 residues in the CDR3. Germline-derived CDR1 and CDR2 are KGHSH and LQKENI. The CDR3 is CASSRSGTAEAFF. The CDR3, as DNA: TGTGCCAGCTCACGGTCAGGGACTGCTGAAGCTTTCTTT.

This chain uses TRBV27 with TRBJ2-5, with 11 bases aligning to TRBD2. J gave up 9 bases and V 6 bases, and 9 bases lay outside the gene matches. Germline V gene lookup returns CDR1 MNHEY and CDR2 SMNVEV (reference sequence). The CDR3 extends over 14 amino acids. The chain's CDR3 is CASRIGTSGSPQYF. Here the CDR3 DNA reads TGTGCCAGCAGGATCGGGACTAGCGGTTCCCCCCAGTACTTC.

The V call is TRBV7-6, the J call TRBJ1-3; the match to TRBD1 covers 8 bases. The CDR3 covers 14 residues. The trim removed 3 bases at V and 8 bases at J, leaving 6 bases unmatched. Germline V CDR1 and CDR2: SGHVS, FNYEAQ. The CDR3 here is CASSFEQGGYTIYF. The CDR3 DNA is TGTGCCAGCAGCTTTGAACAGGGGGGATACACCATATATTTT.

This clone came up many times. The chain joins TRBV19 to TRBJ1-5; D is possibly TRBD1 (6 bases). The CDR3 contains 16 residues. Germline V CDR1 and CDR2: LNHDA, SQIVND (reference sequence). The V end was cut by 5 bases, the J end by 6 bases, with 20 bases between. CDR3 sequence: CASSALQGVSGQPQHF. CDR3 in DNA: TGTGCCAGTAGTGCCCTACAGGGAGTCTCTGGTCAGCCCCAGCATTTT.

This chain uses TRBV4-2 with TRBJ2-5, with TRBD1 matching over 8 bases. Trimming removed 2 bases from V and 3 bases from J; junction bases left unmatched: 2. CDR1 LGHNA and CDR2 YNFKEQ come from the germline V gene. The CDR3 has 14 amino acids. The CDR3 sequence: CASSQQTGEETQYF. CDR3 sequence (DNA): TGTGCCAGCAGCCAACAGACAGGGGAAGAGACCCAGTACTTC.

The chain joins TRBV11-3 to TRBJ1-2; 11 bases match TRBD1. The CDR3 has 14 amino acids. Germline V gene sequence: CDR1 SGHNT, CDR2 YENEEA. J gave up 5 bases and V 4 bases, and 3 bases lay outside the gene matches. This CDR3 reads CASSWDRGWYGYTF. CDR3 DNA: TGTGCCAGCAGCTGGGACAGGGGGTGGTATGGCTACACCTTC. The full variable domain, completed using reference TRBV11-3 and TRBJ1-2, is EAGVVQSPRYKIIEKKQPVAFWCNPISGHNTLYWYLQNLGQGPELLIRYENEEAVDDSQLPKDRFSAERLKGVDSTLKIQPAELGDSAVYLCASSWDRGWYGYTFGSGTRLTVV.